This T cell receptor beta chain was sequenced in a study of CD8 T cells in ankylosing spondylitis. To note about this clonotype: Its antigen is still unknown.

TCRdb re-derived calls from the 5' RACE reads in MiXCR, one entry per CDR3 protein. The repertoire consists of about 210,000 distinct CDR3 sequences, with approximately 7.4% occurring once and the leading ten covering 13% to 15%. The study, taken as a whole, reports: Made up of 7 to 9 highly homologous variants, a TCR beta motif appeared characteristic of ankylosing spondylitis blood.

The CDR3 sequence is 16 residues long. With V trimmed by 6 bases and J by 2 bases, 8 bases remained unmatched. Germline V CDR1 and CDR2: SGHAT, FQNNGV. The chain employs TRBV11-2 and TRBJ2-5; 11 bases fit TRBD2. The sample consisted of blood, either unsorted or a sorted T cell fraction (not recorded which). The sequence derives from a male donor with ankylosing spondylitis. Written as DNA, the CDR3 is TGTGCCAGCAGGCGTACTAGCGGGGGACTACAAGAGACCCAGTACTTC. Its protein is CASRRTSGGLQETQYF.